This T cell receptor beta chain was sequenced in a study of blood T cells in healthy people across ages. In the study overall: The template switching approach captured approximately one barcoded beta molecule for every two T cells.

The second PCR ran about 6 to 12 cycles with a sample-barcoded 5' primer and J-beta primers. A single record per CDR3 protein comes from TCRdb applying MiXCR to the 5' RACE reads. The repertoire consists of 700,000 or so distinct CDR3 sequences, with approximately 40% occurring once and the leading ten covering approximately 29%. There are 17 residues in the CDR3. Looked up from germline, CDR1 is SNHLY and CDR2 is FYNNEI. V lost 6 bases, J lost 3 bases, and 10 bases stayed unmatched. Only a few counts were recorded for this clonotype. V is TRBV2 and J is TRBJ2-3, with TRBD2 matching 12 bases. This receptor was identified in an elderly man in good health. The specimen was blood. CDR3 loop: CASRAGTSGYSTDTQYF. The CDR3 DNA follows: TGTGCCAGCAGGGCCGGGACTAGCGGGTATTCGACAGATACGCAGTATTTT.